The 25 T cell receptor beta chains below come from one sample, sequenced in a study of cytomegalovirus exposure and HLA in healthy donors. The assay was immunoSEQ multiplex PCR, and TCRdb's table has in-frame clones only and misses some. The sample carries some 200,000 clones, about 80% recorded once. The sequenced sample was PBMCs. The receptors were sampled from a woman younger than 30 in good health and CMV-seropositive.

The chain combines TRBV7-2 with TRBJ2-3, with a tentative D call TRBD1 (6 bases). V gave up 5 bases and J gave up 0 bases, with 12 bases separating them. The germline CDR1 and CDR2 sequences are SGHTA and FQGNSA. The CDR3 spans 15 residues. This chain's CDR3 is CASSTPGHSTDTQYF. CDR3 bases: TGTGCCAGCAGCACCCCGGGACACAGCACAGATACGCAGTATTTT.

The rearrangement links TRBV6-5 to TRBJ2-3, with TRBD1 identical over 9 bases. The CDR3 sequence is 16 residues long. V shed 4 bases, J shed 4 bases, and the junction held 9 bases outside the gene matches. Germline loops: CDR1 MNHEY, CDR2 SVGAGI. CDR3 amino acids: CASSLTGTGRSDTQYF. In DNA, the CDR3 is TGTGCCAGCAGTTTGACCGGGACAGGGAGGTCAGATACGCAGTATTTT.

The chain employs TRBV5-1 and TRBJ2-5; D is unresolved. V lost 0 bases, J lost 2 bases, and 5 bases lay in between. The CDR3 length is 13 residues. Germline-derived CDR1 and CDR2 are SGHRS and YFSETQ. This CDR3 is CASSLEQQETQYF. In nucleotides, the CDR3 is TGCGCCAGCAGCTTGGAACAGCAAGAGACCCAGTACTTC.

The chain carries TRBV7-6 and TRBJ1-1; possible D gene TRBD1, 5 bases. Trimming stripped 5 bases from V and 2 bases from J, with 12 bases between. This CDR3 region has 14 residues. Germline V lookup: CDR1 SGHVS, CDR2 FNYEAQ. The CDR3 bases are TGTGCCAGCAGCCCCCGGGGGGGAAACACTGAAGCTTTCTTT. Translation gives CASSPRGGNTEAFF.

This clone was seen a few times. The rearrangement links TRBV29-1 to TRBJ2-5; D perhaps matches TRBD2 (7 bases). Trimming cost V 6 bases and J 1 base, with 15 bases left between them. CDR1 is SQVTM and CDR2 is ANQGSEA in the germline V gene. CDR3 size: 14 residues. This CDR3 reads CSVAGRGVQETQYF. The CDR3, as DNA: TGCAGCGTCGCAGGGAGGGGGGTCCAAGAGACCCAGTACTTC. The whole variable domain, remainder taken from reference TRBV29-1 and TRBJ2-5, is SAVISQKPSRDICQRGTSLTIQCQVDSQVTMMFWYRQQPGQSLTLIATANQGSEATYESGFVIDKFPISRPNLTFSTLTVSNMSPEDSSIYLCSVAGRGVQETQYFGPGTRLLVL.

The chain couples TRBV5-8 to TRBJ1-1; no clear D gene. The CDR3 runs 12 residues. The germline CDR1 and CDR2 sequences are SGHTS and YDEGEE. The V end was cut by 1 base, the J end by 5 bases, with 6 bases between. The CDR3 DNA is TGTGCCAGCAGCTTGTCGGGGACTGAAGCTTTCTTT. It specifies CASSLSGTEAFF. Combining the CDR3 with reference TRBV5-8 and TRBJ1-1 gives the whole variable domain EAGVTQSPTHLIKTRGQQATLRCSPISGHTSVYWYQQALGLGLQFLLWYDEGEERNRGNFPPRFSGRQFPNYSSELNVNALELEDSALYLCASSLSGTEAFFGQGTRLTVV.

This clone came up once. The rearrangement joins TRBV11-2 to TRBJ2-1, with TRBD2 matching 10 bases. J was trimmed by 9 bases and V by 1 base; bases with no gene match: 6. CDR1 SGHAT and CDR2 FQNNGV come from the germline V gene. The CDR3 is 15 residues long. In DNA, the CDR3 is TGTGCCAGCAGCTTAGTTAGCGGGGGGTCTATTGAGCAGTTCTTC. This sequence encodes CASSLVSGGSIEQFF.

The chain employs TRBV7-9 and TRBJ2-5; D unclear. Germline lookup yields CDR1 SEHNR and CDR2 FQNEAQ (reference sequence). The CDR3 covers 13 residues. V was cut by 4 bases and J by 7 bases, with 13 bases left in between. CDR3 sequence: CASSSQAMGTQYF. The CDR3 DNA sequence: TGTGCCAGCAGCTCGCAGGCAATGGGGACCCAGTACTTC.

Written as DNA, the CDR3 is TGTGCCAGCAGCTTCAGACAGGGCCACGAGCAGTACTTC. Residues: CASSFRQGHEQYF. The chain is built from TRBV7-2 and TRBJ2-7; the match to TRBD1 covers 7 bases. J gave up 5 bases and V 3 bases, and 4 bases lay outside the gene matches. Germline-derived CDR1 and CDR2 are SGHTA and FQGNSA. CDR3 length: 13 residues.

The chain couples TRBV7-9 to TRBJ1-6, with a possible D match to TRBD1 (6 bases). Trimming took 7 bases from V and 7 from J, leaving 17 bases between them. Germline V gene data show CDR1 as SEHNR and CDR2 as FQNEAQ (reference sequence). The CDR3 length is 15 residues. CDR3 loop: CASTIPGHNNSPLHF. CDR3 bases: TGTGCCAGCACCATTCCGGGACACAACAATTCACCCCTCCACTTT. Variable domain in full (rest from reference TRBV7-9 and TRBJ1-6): DTGVSQNPRHKITKRGQNVTFRCDPISEHNRLYWYRQTLGQGPEFLTYFQNEAQLEKSRLLSDRFSAERPKGSFSTLEIQRTEQGDSAMYLCASTIPGHNNSPLHFGNGTRLTVT.

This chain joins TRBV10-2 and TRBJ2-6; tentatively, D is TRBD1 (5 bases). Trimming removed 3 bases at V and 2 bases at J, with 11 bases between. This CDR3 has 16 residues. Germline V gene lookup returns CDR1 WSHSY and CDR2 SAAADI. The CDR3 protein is CASSDLKGAGANVLTF. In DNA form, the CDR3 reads TGCGCCAGCAGTGACTTGAAAGGGGCTGGGGCCAACGTCCTGACTTTC.

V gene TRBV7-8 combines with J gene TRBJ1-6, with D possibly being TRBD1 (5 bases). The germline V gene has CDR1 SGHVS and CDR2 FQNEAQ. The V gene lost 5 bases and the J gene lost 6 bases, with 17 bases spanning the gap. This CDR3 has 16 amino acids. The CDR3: CASSPTFSGSNSPLHF. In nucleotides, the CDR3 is TGTGCCAGCAGCCCAACTTTTTCAGGGTCTAATTCACCCCTCCACTTT. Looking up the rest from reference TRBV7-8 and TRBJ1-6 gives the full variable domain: GAGVSQSPRYKVAKRGQDVALRCDPISGHVSLFWYQQALGQGPEFLTYFQNEAQLDKSGLPSDRFFAERPEGSVSTLKIQRTQQEDSAVYLCASSPTFSGSNSPLHFGNGTRLTVT.

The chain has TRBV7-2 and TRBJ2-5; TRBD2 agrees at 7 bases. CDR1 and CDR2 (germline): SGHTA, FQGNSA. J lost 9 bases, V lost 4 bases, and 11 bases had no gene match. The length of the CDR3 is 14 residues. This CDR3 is CASSSQRGLRAQYF. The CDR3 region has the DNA TGTGCCAGCAGCTCTCAGCGGGGTCTTAGGGCCCAGTACTTC.

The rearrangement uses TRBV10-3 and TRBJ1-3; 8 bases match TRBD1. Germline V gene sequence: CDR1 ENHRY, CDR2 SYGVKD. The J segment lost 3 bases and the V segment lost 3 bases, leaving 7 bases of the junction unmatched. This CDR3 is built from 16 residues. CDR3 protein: CAISDLGQGDGNTIYF. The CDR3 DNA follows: TGTGCCATCAGTGACCTTGGACAGGGAGATGGAAACACCATATATTTT.

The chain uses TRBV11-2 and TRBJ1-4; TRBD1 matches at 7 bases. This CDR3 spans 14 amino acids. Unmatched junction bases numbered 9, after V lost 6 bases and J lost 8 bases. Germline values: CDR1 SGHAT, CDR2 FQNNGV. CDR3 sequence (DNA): TGTGCCAGCAGTCCGACAGGGCGGCCCGAAAAACTGTTTTTT. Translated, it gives CASSPTGRPEKLFF.

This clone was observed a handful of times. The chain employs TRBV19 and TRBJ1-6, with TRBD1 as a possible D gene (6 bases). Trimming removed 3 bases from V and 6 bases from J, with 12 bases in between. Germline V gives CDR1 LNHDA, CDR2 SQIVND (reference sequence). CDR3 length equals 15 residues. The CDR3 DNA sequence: TGTGCCAGTAGTATTGGACAGATGATTAATTCACCCCTCCACTTT. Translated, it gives CASSIGQMINSPLHF.

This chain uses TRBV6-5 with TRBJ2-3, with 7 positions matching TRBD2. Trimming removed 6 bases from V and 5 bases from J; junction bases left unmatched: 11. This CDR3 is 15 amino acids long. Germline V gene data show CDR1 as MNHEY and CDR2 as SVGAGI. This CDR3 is CASSQGLRGKDTQYF. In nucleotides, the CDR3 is TGTGCCAGCAGCCAGGGTTTGCGGGGGAAAGATACGCAGTATTTT.

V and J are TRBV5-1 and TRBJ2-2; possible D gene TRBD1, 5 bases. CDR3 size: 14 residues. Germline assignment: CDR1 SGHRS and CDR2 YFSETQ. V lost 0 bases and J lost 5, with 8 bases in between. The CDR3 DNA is TGCGCCAGCAGCTTGGGGGGCAGGACCGGGGAGCTGTTTTTT. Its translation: CASSLGGRTGELFF. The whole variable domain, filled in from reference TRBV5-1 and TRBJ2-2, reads KAGVTQTPRYLIKTRGQQVTLSCSPISGHRSVSWYQQTPGQGLQFLFEYFSETQRNKGNFPGRFSGRQFSNSRSEMNVSTLELGDSALYLCASSLGGRTGELFFGEGSRLTVL.

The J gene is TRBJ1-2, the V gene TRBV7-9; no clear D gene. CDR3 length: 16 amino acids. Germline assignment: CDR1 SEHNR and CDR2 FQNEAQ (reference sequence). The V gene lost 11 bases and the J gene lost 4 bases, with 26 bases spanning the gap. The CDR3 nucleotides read TGTGCCCAAAGGGAGGCCCAAGGCTTCGATTCCTATGGCTACACCTTC. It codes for CAQREAQGFDSYGYTF. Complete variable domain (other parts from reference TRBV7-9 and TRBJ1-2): DTGVSQNPRHKITKRGQNVTFRCDPISEHNRLYWYRQTLGQGPEFLTYFQNEAQLEKSRLLSDRFSAERPKGSFSTLEIQRTEQGDSAMYLCAQREAQGFDSYGYTFGSGTRLTVV.

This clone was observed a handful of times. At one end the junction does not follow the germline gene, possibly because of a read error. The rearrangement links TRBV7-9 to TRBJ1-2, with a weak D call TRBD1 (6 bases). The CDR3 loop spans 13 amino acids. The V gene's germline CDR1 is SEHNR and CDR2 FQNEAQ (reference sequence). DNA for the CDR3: TGTGCAAGCAGCTTAGAGCAGGGGCATGGCTACACCTTC. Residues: CASSLEQGHGYTF.

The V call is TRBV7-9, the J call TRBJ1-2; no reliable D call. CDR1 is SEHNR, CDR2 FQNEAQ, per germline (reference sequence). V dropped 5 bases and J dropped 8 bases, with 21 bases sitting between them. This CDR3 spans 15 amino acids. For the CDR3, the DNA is TGTGCCAGCAGCCCCGCGTCGGGAGGGAAACTAGGCTACACCTTC. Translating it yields CASSPASGGKLGYTF.

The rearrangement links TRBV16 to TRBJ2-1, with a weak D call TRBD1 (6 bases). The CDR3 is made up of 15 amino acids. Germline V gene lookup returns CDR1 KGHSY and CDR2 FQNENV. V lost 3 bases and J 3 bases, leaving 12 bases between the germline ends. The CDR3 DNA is TGTGCCAGCAGCCACCATATCAGGGGCTACAATGAGCAGTTCTTC. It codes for CASSHHIRGYNEQFF.

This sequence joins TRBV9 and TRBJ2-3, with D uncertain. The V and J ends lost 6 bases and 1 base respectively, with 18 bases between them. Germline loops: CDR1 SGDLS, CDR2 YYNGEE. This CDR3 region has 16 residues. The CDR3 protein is CASTRSASPRTDTQYF. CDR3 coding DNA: TGTGCCAGCACCAGGTCGGCCAGCCCGCGCACAGATACGCAGTATTTT. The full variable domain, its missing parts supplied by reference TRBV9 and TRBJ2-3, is DSGVTQTPKHLITATGQRVTLRCSPRSGDLSVYWYQQSLDQGLQFLIQYYNGEERAKGNILERFSAQQFPDLHSELNLSSLELGDSALYFCASTRSASPRTDTQYFGPGTRLTVL.

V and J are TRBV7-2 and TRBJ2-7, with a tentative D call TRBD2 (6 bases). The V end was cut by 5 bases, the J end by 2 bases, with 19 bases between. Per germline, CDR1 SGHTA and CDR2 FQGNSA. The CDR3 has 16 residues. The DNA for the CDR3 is TGTGCCAGCAGCGCAAATCGGGGGACCCCAACCTACGAGCAGTACTTC. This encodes CASSANRGTPTYEQYF.

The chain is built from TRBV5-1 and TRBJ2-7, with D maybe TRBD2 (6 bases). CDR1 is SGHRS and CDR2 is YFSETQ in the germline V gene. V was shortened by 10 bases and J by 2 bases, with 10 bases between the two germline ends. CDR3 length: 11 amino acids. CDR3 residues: CARPGAYEQYF. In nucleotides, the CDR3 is TGCGCCCGGCCGGGGGCCTACGAGCAGTACTTC. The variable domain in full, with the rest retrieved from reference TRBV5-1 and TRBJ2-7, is KAGVTQTPRYLIKTRGQQVTLSCSPISGHRSVSWYQQTPGQGLQFLFEYFSETQRNKGNFPGRFSGRQFSNSRSEMNVSTLELGDSALYLCARPGAYEQYFGPGTRLTVT.